The 25 T cell receptor beta chains below come from one sample, sequenced in a study of T cell clonality in common variable immunodeficiency. Notes on the study in general: Reportedly, TCR beta sequences from common variable immunodeficiency showed fewer deletions and N-nucleotide insertions.

The repertoire was sequenced with immunoSEQ multiplex PCR; TCRdb's copy has only in-frame clones and lacks some. The record shows approximately 14,000 clones for this sample, with no singletons present. Antigen specificity for these receptors is unknown. The sample consisted of peripheral blood mononuclear cells. All receptors derive from a human donor with common variable immunodeficiency.

This clone was picked up a small number of times. Read sequence stops 3 residues before the CDR3 end, and the germline J gene provides the missing end. The sample contains more than one DNA sequence encoding this CDR3. The chain links TRBV6-2 or TRBV6-3 to TRBJ2-7; 11 bases are shared with TRBD1. Germline V gene data show CDR1 as MNHEY and CDR2 as SVGEGT. Trimming took 5 bases from V and 6 from J; bases not matched to a gene: 9. This CDR3 spans 15 amino acids. CDR3 bases read: TGTGCCAGCAGTCGACGTCCCGGGACAGGGGGCGAG. As protein: CASSRRPGTGGE. The full-length CDR3 reads as CASSRRPGTGGEQYF.

This clone was found a few times. The missing CDR3 end, 3 residues past where the read stops, is filled in from the germline J gene. The chain has TRBV6-2 or TRBV6-3 and TRBJ2-1, with a weak D call TRBD1 (6 bases). The CDR3 totals 15 residues. Per the germline V gene, CDR1 is MNHEY and CDR2 is SVGEGT. Trimming took 5 bases from V and 4 from J, leaving 15 bases between them. CDR3 residues: CASSAAGTPYNEQFF. The CDR3 DNA, read in part, is TGTGCCAGCAGTGCTGCCGGGACACCGTACAATGAG.

Note on this clone: The read gets to within 3 residues of the CDR3 end, and the germline J gene fills in the rest. V and J are TRBV11-3 and TRBJ2-3; D is undetermined. The CDR3 spans 14 residues. Germline V CDR1 and CDR2: SGHNT, YENEEA. With 1 base removed from V and 4 bases from J, the gap between germline ends came to 9 bases. Incomplete CDR3 DNA: TGTGCCAGCAGCTTAGGGGCCGTTTCAGATACG. Protein: CASSLGAVSDT. The full CDR3 protein reads CASSLGAVSDTQYF.

Comment on this clone: From the germline J gene comes the end of the CDR3, since the read stops 3 residues before it. The genes are TRBV7-6 and TRBJ2-1; TRBD1 matches 8 bases. Losses at the gene ends were 1 base for V and 1 base for J; bases not matched to a gene: 3. The CDR3 sequence is 16 residues long. Germline loops: CDR1 SGHVS, CDR2 FNYEAQ. The DNA read from the CDR3 is TGTGCCAGCAGCTTAGTAGACAGGGGTTCCTACAATGAG. Its translation is CASSLVDRGSYNE. In full, the CDR3 reads CASSLVDRGSYNEQFF.

This clone was counted only a few times. Read coverage stops 3 residues before the CDR3 terminus; the germline J gene supplies the remainder. The chain uses TRBV19 and TRBJ2-6, with 7 bases lining up with TRBD1. The CDR3 extends over 15 amino acids. Looked up from germline, CDR1 is LNHDA and CDR2 is SQIVND (reference sequence). After removal of 4 bases from V and 4 bases from J, the junction contained 4 bases not matched to a gene. The CDR3 sequence: CASSKGASGANVLTF. The sequenced part of the CDR3 DNA is TGTGCCAGTAGTAAGGGGGCGTCAGGGGCCAACGTC.

Remarks on this clone: The CDR3 end falls 3 residues outside the read, so it is completed with the germline J gene. The chain employs TRBV19 and TRBJ2-1, with D maybe TRBD2 (6 bases). The CDR3 has 16 amino acids. Germline V lookup: CDR1 LNHDA, CDR2 SQIVND (reference sequence). V was clipped by 1 base and J by 4 bases, with 14 bases between them. CDR3 DNA (partial): TGTGCCAGTAGTATAGCTTCGGGAGCGGGTTACAATGAG. Encoded protein: CASSIASGAGYNE. The whole CDR3 sequence is CASSIASGAGYNEQFF.

Within the sample, this clone is medium-sized. The read falls 3 residues short of the CDR3 end, and the missing part is taken from the germline J gene. The J gene is TRBJ2-5, the V gene TRBV7-6; the match to TRBD2 covers 13 bases. The junction had 10 bases not matched to a gene; V was cut back by 2 bases and J by 4 bases. From germline, CDR1 is SGHVS and CDR2 FNYEAQ. The CDR3 covers 18 residues. The sequenced part of the CDR3 DNA is TGTGCCAGCAGCTTATCTCCCACTAGCGGGAGGGCCAGAGAGACC. Residues: CASSLSPTSGRARET. The whole CDR3 is CASSLSPTSGRARETQYF.

There are a few counts of this clone. The read gets to within 3 residues of the CDR3 end, and the germline J gene fills in the rest. This chain connects TRBV7-8 to TRBJ2-5, with 8 nucleotides matching TRBD1. The CDR3 is 14 residues long. Germline V lookup: CDR1 SGHVS, CDR2 FQNEAQ. Trimming removed 5 bases from V and 2 bases from J; junction bases left unmatched: 4. CDR3 DNA, as far as it was read: TGTGCCAGCAGCCCGGACAGGGTACAAGAGACC. Protein: CASSPDRVQET. The CDR3 reads in full as CASSPDRVQETQYF.

As for this clone: The read finishes 3 residues shy of the CDR3 end, and the germline J gene is used to complete it. The chain uses TRBV2 and TRBJ2-1, with TRBD1 matching over 8 bases. This CDR3 region has 12 residues. Trimming cost V 6 bases and J 6 bases; bases outside gene matches: 1. The germline V gene has CDR1 SNHLY and CDR2 FYNNEI. CDR3 in amino acids: CASSGQGNEQFF. The part of the CDR3 DNA that was read is TGTGCCAGCAGCGGACAGGGCAATGAG.

Concerning this clone: The read halts 3 residues ahead of the CDR3 end, with the missing end drawn from the germline J gene. The chain combines TRBV7-6 with TRBJ2-7, with TRBD1 matching 7 bases. Germline CDR1 and CDR2: SGHVS and FNYEAQ. V dropped 4 bases and J dropped 4; count of bases not matched to a gene: 7. The CDR3 is 14 amino acids. The CDR3 bases that were read are TGTGCCAGCAGCTCCCGGGACAGATCTTACGAG. Encoded protein: CASSSRDRSYE. The whole CDR3 protein is CASSSRDRSYEQYF.

Partial CDR3 DNA: TGTGCCAGCAGCGGACTAGTAGGCTACAATGAG. Its translation: CASSGLVGYNE. Given in full, the CDR3 is CASSGLVGYNEQFF. V is TRBV2 and J is TRBJ2-1; 7 nucleotides line up with TRBD2. Sequencing ends 3 residues short of the CDR3 end; the germline J gene provides the rest. V trimming: 6 bases; J trimming: 3 bases; junction bases outside the gene matches: 5. Germline V gene data show CDR1 as SNHLY and CDR2 as FYNNEI. The CDR3 is 14 amino acids.

The CDR3 DNA, read in part, is TGTGCCAGCAGCCCATGGACTAGCGGGAGAAGGTACCAAGAGACC. Amino acids: CASSPWTSGRRYQET. The entire CDR3 protein reads CASSPWTSGRRYQETQYF. The chain uses TRBV7-6 and TRBJ2-5, with 13 bases identical to TRBD2. The CDR3 end is not reached by the read, which stops 3 residues before it; the germline J gene fills it in. Looked up from germline, CDR1 is SGHVS and CDR2 is FNYEAQ. The V and J ends lost 5 bases and 0 bases, in that order; junction bases with no gene match: 9. CDR3 length: 18 residues.

Details on this clone: The read comes to an end 3 residues before the CDR3 does, leaving the germline J gene to fill in the end. This sequence joins TRBV18 and TRBJ1-3; D may be TRBD1 (5 bases). Trimming cost V 2 bases and J 0 bases, with 14 bases left between them. Per the germline V gene, CDR1 is KGHSH and CDR2 is LQKENI. There are 17 residues in the CDR3. The CDR3 DNA, read in part, is TGTGCCAGCTCACCATCCCCACAGGCCTACTCTGGAAACACC. Residues: CASSPSPQAYSGNT. The full CDR3 reads CASSPSPQAYSGNTIYF. The whole variable domain, remainder taken from reference TRBV18 and TRBJ1-3, is NAGVMQNPRHLVRRRGQEARLRCSPMKGHSHVYWYRQLPEEGLKFMVYLQKENIIDESGMPKERFSAEFPKEGPSILRIQQVVRGDSAAYFCASSPSPQAYSGNTIYFGEGSWLTVV.

This clone was seen repeatedly, ten times or more. Read coverage stops 3 residues before the CDR3 terminus; the germline J gene supplies the remainder. The chain is built from TRBV7-3 and TRBJ2-1, with D possibly matching TRBD1 (6 bases). In germline, CDR1 is SGHTA, CDR2 FQGTGA. Trimming stripped 5 bases from V and 9 bases from J, with 14 bases between. The CDR3 length is 13 residues. The CDR3 bases that were read are TGTGCCAGCAGCCGGGACACAATGGGTGAG. As protein: CASSRDTMGE. The entire CDR3 protein is CASSRDTMGEQFF.

This clone is classed as medium-sized (0.01 to 0.1%). The read gets to within 3 residues of the CDR3 end, and the germline J gene fills in the rest. V gene TRBV15 combines with J gene TRBJ1-1; the D is unclear. The CDR3 has 14 residues. CDR1 and CDR2 (germline): LNHNV, YYDKDF (reference sequence). Here the CDR3 reads CATSRDRRASEAFF. The CDR3 DNA, read in part, is TGTGCCACCAGCAGAGATCGAAGGGCATCCGAA.

In this sample, this clone turned up many times. Read sequence stops 3 residues before the CDR3 end, and the germline J gene provides the missing end. The chain carries TRBV7-2 and TRBJ2-7; TRBD2 agrees at 7 bases. This CDR3 has 15 residues. J was trimmed by 0 bases and V by 2 bases; bases with no gene match: 4. Germline CDR1 SGHTA, CDR2 FQGNSA. The CDR3 bases that were read are TGTGCCAGCAGCTTATCAAGCGGGACCTCCTACGAG. It is translated as CASSLSSGTSYE. The complete CDR3 reads CASSLSSGTSYEQYF. Drawing the rest from reference TRBV7-2 and TRBJ2-7, the complete variable domain is GAGVSQSPSNKVTEKGKDVELRCDPISGHTALYWYRQSLGQGLEFLIYFQGNSAPDKSGLPSDRFSAERTGGSVSTLTIQRTQQEDSAVYLCASSLSSGTSYEQYFGPGTRLTVT.

Note on this clone: At one end the junction does not follow the germline gene, possibly because of a read error. The read terminates 3 residues ahead of where the CDR3 ends, so the germline J gene completes it. The rearrangement joins TRBV7-9 to TRBJ2-7; D remains unclear. Germline loops: CDR1 SEHNR, CDR2 FQNEAQ (reference sequence). CDR3 length equals 13 residues. The part of the CDR3 DNA that was read is TGTTCCAGCAGCTTAGGCGGTGTATACGAG. Translation gives CSSSLGGVYE. In full, the CDR3 is CSSSLGGVYEQYF. Drawing the rest from reference TRBV7-9 and TRBJ2-7, the complete variable domain is DTGVSQNPRHKITKRGQNVTFRCDPISEHNRLYWYRQTLGQGPEFLTYFQNEAQLEKSRLLSDRFSAERPKGSFSTLEIQRTEQGDSAMYLCSSSLGGVYEQYFGPGTRLTVT.

CDR3: CASSLASSGSHNEQFF. CDR3 DNA, as far as it was read: TGTGCCAGCAGCTTAGCCTCGAGCGGGAGCCACAATGAG. V is TRBV7-6 and J is TRBJ2-1, with 8 positions matching TRBD2. Read coverage stops 3 residues before the CDR3 terminus; the germline J gene supplies the remainder. The CDR3 runs to 16 residues. Germline trimming cut 0 bases from V and 5 bases from J; bases unmatched to any gene: 6. Germline CDR1 is SGHVS and CDR2 is FNYEAQ.

As concerns this clone: The missing CDR3 end, 3 residues past where the read stops, is filled in from the germline J gene. The chain combines TRBV2 with TRBJ1-4, with 8 bases identical to TRBD1. The CDR3 extends over 15 amino acids. CDR1 SNHLY and CDR2 FYNNEI come from the germline V gene. V was pared by 8 bases and J by 5 bases, with 10 bases of the junction left unmatched. Partial CDR3 DNA: TGTGCCAGCTCGGCGGCAACAGGGGGAAATGAAAAA. It encodes CASSAATGGNEK. The full CDR3 reads CASSAATGGNEKLFF.

Points on this clone: The read falls 3 residues short of the CDR3 end, and the missing part is taken from the germline J gene. The rearrangement joins TRBV20-1 to TRBJ1-1, with 10 bases fitting TRBD1. The CDR3 runs 16 residues. The germline V gene has CDR1 DFQATT and CDR2 SNEGSKA (reference sequence). V shed 6 bases and J 4 bases; nucleotides not matched to a gene: 14. CDR3 amino acids: CSAKTGTGAFSTEAFF. CDR3 DNA (partial): TGCAGTGCGAAGACCGGGACAGGGGCCTTTAGCACTGAA.

This clone was counted ten times or more. The DNA ends 3 residues before the CDR3 does, and the rest of the CDR3 is filled in from the germline J gene. The J gene is TRBJ1-5, the V gene TRBV10-3; possibly TRBD1 for D (5 bases). The V end lost 6 bases, the J end lost 7 bases, and 19 bases lay between the germline ends. This CDR3 has 15 amino acids. Germline V lookup: CDR1 ENHRY, CDR2 SYGVKD. CDR3 protein: CAISVHAPGNQPQHF. The CDR3 DNA, read in part, is TGTGCCATCAGCGTACACGCCCCAGGGAACCAGCCC.

In the case of this clone: The CDR3 extends 3 residues past the end of the read, so its final part is completed from the germline J gene. This rearrangement joins TRBV7-7 to TRBJ2-1, with 13 bases identical to TRBD2. The germline V gene has CDR1 SSHAT and CDR2 FNYEAQ (reference sequence). The CDR3 loop spans 15 amino acids. Germline trimming cut 3 bases from V and 6 bases from J; bases unmatched to any gene: 2. CDR3 sequence reads: CASSLGLAGLNEQFF. The part of the CDR3 DNA that was read is TGTGCCAGCAGCTTGGGACTAGCGGGGCTCAATGAG. Using reference TRBV7-7 and TRBJ2-1 for the parts outside the CDR3, the full variable domain is GAGVSQSPRYKVTKRGQDVTLRCDPISSHATLYWYQQALGQGPEFLTYFNYEAQPDKSGLPSDRFSAERPEGSISTLTIQRTEQRDSAMYRCASSLGLAGLNEQFFGPGTRLTVL.

This clone has a handful of counts. The read ends 3 residues early relative to the CDR3; the germline J gene fills the gap. J is TRBJ1-1 and V is TRBV7-9; 9 bases are shared with TRBD1. Germline CDR1 reads SEHNR; CDR2 reads FQNEAQ (reference sequence). J was trimmed by 0 bases and V by 7 bases; bases with no gene match: 6. The length of the CDR3 is 15 residues. The sequenced CDR3 bases are TGTGCCAGCACCCTCGACAGGGGGATGAACACTGAA. Protein sequence: CASTLDRGMNTE. The full CDR3 reads CASTLDRGMNTEAFF. The full variable domain, completed using reference TRBV7-9 and TRBJ1-1, is DTGVSQNPRHKITKRGQNVTFRCDPISEHNRLYWYRQTLGQGPEFLTYFQNEAQLEKSRLLSDRFSAERPKGSFSTLEIQRTEQGDSAMYLCASTLDRGMNTEAFFGQGTRLTVV.

A note on this clone: The missing CDR3 end, 3 residues past where the read stops, is filled in from the germline J gene. The genes are TRBV18 and TRBJ1-2; D is unclear. V lost 3 bases, J lost 6 bases, and 11 bases lay in between. The CDR3 is 13 residues long. Per the germline V gene, CDR1 is KGHSH and CDR2 is LQKENI. Incomplete CDR3 DNA: TGTGCCAGCTCACCCAACGCCGCAGATGGC. It encodes CASSPNAADG. From start to end, the CDR3 is CASSPNAADGYTF.

There are a few counts of this clone. With the read ending 3 residues before the CDR3 end, the germline J gene is used to fill in that end. The chain employs TRBV7-9 and TRBJ2-5, with D uncertain. Germline V lookup: CDR1 SEHNR, CDR2 FQNEAQ (reference sequence). The CDR3 contains 15 residues. Trimming stripped 4 bases from V and 7 bases from J, with 19 bases between. CDR3 bases read: TGTGCCAGCAGCTCCAGACCAAGGGCAGTTGGGACC. As protein: CASSSRPRAVGT. The full CDR3 protein is CASSSRPRAVGTQYF.